The present TCR beta chain was sequenced within a study of monozygotic twins with cystic fibrosis (dated by TCRdb to the early 2020s). General notes on the study: Barcoded libraries were prepared from around 3.2 micrograms of fragmented DNA with about 15 PCR cycles. On the day of blood sampling, twins were ranked among approximately 990 cohort participants for weight-for-height and for FEVPerc (FEV1 disease centile). The cohort included ten female and six male twin pairs, mostly children and adolescents, aged roughly 2.0 to 40 years with a median of about 9 years. The study compared TCR beta repertoires within and between 16 monozygotic twin pairs with cystic fibrosis to assess genetic influence on V and J gene usage. Data for three of the twin pairs had previously been reported in another context. What the research found in general, with its limitations: The cohort was small, and the number of shared CDR3s showed no association with age, concordance or disease severity. In 13 of 16 pairs, V gene usage most closely resembled the co-twin's, and the same held for J usage in 8 of 16 pairs, a pattern suggesting genetic constraints. Simpson clonality was generally low (median 0.0095), which suggests a naive-dominated repertoire, and clonality was higher in the most severely affected patients. Monozygotic CF twin pairs shared significantly more nucleotide-identical clonotypes within each pair than unrelated CF individuals shared with one another (P = 0.000026, Mann-Whitney).

CDR1 and CDR2, looked up from the germline V gene (reference sequence), are SGHNT and YYREEE. The CDR3 sequence holds 17 residues, the cysteine and phenylalanine included. The only DNA kept is the CDR3, 51 bases in frame from the first base. Trimming takes 5 bases from V and 0 bases from J, and the germline ends sit 19 bases apart. The twin pairs came from the European Cystic Fibrosis Twin and Sibling Study Cohort, a cohort that recruited patients from 170 or so CF clinics across 14 European countries. Zygosity and CFTR genotype were confirmed in-house, and zygosity was tested by multiplex PCR of nine short tandem repeat loci. Each twin gave a peripheral blood sample, and clinical parameters were documented on that same day of blood sampling. Genomic DNA was isolated from peripheral blood cells with phenol/chloroform and kept in TE buffer at 4 degrees C. Details on this clone: Its antigen is unknown. No much larger clone is present one base from it, and per-base qualities are unavailable.

Following the manufacturer's instructions, the researchers used the immunoSEQ immune profiling system to amplify TCR beta CDR3 regions via multiplex PCR. An Illumina NextSeq system was used to carry out the sequencing. On the study's bioinformatics: Sequence data were processed on the immunoSEQ Analyzer platform, and clonality was computed as the square root of Simpson's index of productive rearrangements. V and J usage similarity was measured by Jensen-Shannon distance, and CDR3 generation probabilities were computed with OLGA. Shared CDR3 sequences were searched against the immuneACCESS database (August 2020) and VDJdb (December 2020). The table comes from immuneACCESS by way of TCRdb, which keeps in-frame sequences with V and J called. Part of the clones is missing from these tables; in studies checked, under half for an unresolved V gene and the rest for unknown reasons. Clone size and the V and J calls come from that table; the DNA yielded D and trimming. The sample table lists approximately 23,000 clones, 80% to 90% of them with a count of one. The ten largest account for roughly 1.3% of the sample.

The sample taken for sequencing was blood. The sequence links TRBV5-4 to TRBJ2-3, and perhaps TRBD2 as D gene, on 6 matching bases. The source of this sequence is a woman younger than 45 with cystic fibrosis. The DNA reads TGTGCCAGCAGACCCCTAAGACGGGGGACTAGCACAGATACGCAGTATTTT. Protein translation: CASRPLRRGTSTDTQYF.